This T cell receptor (beta chain) was recovered during a study of control samples from healthy donors and cancer patients. The CDR3 is 15 residues long. The V gene's germline CDR1 is LGHNA and CDR2 YNFKEQ. V lost 2 bases and J lost 2; bases outside the gene matches: 3. Sequencing used immunoSEQ multiplex PCR; TCRdb keeps in-frame clones, though not all of them. The sample has 91,000 or so clones, approximately 89% seen once. This sequence originates from a woman aged 30 to 39 in good health. The chain joins TRBV4-2 to TRBJ1-1; 9 bases match TRBD1. Material for sequencing was blood. CDR3 DNA: TGTGCCAGCAGCCAAACAGGGGGCTCCAACACTGAAGCTTTCTTT. Its protein product is CASSQTGGSNTEAFF.